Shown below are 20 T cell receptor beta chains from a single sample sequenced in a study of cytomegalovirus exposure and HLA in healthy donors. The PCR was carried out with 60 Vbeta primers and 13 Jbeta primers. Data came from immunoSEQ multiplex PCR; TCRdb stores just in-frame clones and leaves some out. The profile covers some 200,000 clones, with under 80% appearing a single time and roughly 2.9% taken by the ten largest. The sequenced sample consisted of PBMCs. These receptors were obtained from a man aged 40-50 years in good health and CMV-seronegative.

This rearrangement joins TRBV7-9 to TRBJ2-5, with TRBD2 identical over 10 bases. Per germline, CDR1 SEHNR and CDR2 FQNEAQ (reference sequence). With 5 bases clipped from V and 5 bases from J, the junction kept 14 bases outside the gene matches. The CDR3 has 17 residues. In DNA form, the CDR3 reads TGTGCCAGCAGCATATCGACTGTTTCTAGCGGGGGTGAGACCCAGTACTTC. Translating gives CASSISTVSSGGETQYF.

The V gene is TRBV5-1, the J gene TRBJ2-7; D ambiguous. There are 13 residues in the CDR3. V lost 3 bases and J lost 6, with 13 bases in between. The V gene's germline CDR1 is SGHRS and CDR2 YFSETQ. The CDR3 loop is CASSYELSTEQYF. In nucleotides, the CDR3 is TGCGCCAGCAGCTACGAACTTAGCACCGAGCAGTACTTC.

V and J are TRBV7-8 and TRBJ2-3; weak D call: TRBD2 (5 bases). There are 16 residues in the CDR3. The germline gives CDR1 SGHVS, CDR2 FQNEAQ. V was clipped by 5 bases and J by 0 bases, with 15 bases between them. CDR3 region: CASSRSLRTSTDTQYF. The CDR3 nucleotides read TGTGCCAGCAGCCGCTCTTTGCGGACTAGCACAGATACGCAGTATTTT. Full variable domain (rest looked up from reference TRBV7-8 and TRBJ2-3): GAGVSQSPRYKVAKRGQDVALRCDPISGHVSLFWYQQALGQGPEFLTYFQNEAQLDKSGLPSDRFFAERPEGSVSTLKIQRTQQEDSAVYLCASSRSLRTSTDTQYFGPGTRLTVL.

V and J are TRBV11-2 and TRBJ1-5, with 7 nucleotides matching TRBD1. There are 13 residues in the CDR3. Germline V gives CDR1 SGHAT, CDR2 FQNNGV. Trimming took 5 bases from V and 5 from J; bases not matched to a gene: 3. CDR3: CASSPDRDQPQHF. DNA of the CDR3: TGTGCCAGCAGCCCAGACAGGGATCAGCCCCAGCATTTT.

CDR3 nucleotides: TGCAGCGTGGACACTAGCGAGCAGTTCTTC. Translating gives CSVDTSEQFF. The chain is built from TRBV29-1 and TRBJ2-1, with D possibly being TRBD2 (6 bases). Deletions cut 6 bases from V and 10 bases from J, with 10 bases between. The CDR3 is made up of 10 amino acids. Germline CDR1 reads SQVTM; CDR2 reads ANQGSEA.

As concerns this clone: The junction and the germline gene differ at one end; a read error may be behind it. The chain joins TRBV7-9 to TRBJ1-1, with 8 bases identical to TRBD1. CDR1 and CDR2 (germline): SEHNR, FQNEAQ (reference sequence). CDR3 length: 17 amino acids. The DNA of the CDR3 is TGTTCCAGCAGCCAAGGACAGGGCCGGCTGGGGAACACTGAAGCTTTCTTT. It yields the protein CSSSQGQGRLGNTEAFF.

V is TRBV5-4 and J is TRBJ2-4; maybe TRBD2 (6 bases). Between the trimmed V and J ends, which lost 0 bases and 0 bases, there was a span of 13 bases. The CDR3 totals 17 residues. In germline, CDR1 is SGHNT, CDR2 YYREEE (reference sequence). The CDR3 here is CASSLEDAGLAKNIQYF. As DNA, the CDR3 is TGTGCCAGCAGCTTGGAGGATGCGGGGCTAGCCAAAAACATTCAGTACTTC.

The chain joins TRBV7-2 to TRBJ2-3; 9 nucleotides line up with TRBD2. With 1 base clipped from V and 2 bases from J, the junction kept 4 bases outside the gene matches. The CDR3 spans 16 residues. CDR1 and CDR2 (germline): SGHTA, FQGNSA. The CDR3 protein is CASSLGGRGFTDTQYF. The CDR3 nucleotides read TGTGCCAGCAGCTTAGGCGGGAGGGGCTTCACAGATACGCAGTATTTT.

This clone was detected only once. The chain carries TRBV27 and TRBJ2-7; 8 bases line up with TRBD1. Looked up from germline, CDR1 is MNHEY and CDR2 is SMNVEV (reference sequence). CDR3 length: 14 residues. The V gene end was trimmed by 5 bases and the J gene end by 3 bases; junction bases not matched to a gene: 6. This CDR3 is CASSPWDRRYEQYF. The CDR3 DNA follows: TGTGCCAGCAGTCCCTGGGACAGGCGCTACGAGCAGTACTTC.

DNA of the CDR3: TGTGCCATCAGTGAGACAGGGGATAATTCACCCCTCCACTTT. It is translated as CAISETGDNSPLHF. The rearrangement joins TRBV10-3 to TRBJ1-6, with 7 bases identical to TRBD1. The CDR3 has 14 amino acids. Per germline, CDR1 ENHRY and CDR2 SYGVKD. J gave up 5 bases and V 2 bases, and 0 bases lay outside the gene matches.

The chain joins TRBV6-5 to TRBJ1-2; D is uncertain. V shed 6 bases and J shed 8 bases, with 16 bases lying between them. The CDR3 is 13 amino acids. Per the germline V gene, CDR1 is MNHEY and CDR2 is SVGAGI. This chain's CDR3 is CASRGPLGRGYTF. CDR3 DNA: TGTGCCAGCAGGGGCCCACTAGGCCGGGGCTACACCTTC.

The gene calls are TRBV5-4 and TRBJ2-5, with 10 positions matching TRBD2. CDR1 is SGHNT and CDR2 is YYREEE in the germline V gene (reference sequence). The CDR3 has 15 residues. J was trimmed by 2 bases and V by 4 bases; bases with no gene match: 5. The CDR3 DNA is TGTGCCAGCAGCCCAGCGGGAGGGAGGCAAGAGACCCAGTACTTC. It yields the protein CASSPAGGRQETQYF.

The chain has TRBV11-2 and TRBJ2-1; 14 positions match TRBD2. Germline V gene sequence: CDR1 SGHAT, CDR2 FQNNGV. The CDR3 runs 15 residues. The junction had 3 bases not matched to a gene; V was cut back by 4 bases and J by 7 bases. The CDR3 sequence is CASSSGTSGSNEQFF. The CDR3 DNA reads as TGTGCCAGCAGCTCAGGGACTAGCGGGAGTAATGAGCAGTTCTTC.

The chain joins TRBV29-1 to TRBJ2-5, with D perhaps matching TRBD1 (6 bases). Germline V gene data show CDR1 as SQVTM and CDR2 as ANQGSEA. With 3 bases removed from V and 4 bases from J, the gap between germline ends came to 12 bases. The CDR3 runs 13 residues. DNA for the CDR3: TGCAGCGTTGAGCAGACAGGCGGAGAGACCCAGTACTTC. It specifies CSVEQTGGETQYF.

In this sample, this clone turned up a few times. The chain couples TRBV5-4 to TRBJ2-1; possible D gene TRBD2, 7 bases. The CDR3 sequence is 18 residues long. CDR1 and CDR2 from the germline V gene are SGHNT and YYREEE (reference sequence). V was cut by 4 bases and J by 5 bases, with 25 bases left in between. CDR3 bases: TGTGCCAGCAGCCCCGATGTGGGGGGAGGGGGGCCCCACAATGAGCAGTTCTTC. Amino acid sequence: CASSPDVGGGGPHNEQFF.

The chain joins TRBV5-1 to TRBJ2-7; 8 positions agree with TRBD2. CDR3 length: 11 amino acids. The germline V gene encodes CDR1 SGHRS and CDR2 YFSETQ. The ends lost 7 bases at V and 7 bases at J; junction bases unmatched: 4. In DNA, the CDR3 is TGCGCCAGCCGGGAGGGGTGGGAGCAGTACTTC. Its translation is CASREGWEQYF. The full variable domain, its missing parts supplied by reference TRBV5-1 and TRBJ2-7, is KAGVTQTPRYLIKTRGQQVTLSCSPISGHRSVSWYQQTPGQGLQFLFEYFSETQRNKGNFPGRFSGRQFSNSRSEMNVSTLELGDSALYLCASREGWEQYFGPGTRLTVT.

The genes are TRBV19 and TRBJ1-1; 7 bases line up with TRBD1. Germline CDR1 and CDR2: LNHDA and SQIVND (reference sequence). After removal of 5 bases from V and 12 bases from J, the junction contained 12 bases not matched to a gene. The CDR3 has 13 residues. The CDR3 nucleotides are TGTGCCAGTAGTCTTCAGGACAGGAGAGCCACTTTCTTT. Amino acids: CASSLQDRRATFF. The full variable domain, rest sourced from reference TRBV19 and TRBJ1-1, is DGGITQSPKYLFRKEGQNVTLSCEQNLNHDAMYWYRQDPGQGLRLIYYSQIVNDFQKGDIAEGYSVSREKKESFPLTVTSAQKNPTAFYLCASSLQDRRATFFGQGTRLTVV.

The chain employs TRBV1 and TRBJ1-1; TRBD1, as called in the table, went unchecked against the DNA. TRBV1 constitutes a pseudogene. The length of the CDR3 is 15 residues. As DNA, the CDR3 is TGCACCAGCAGCCAAGTGGTGGGGCGTTTCTCTGAAGCTTTCTTT. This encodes CTSSQVVGRFSEAFF.

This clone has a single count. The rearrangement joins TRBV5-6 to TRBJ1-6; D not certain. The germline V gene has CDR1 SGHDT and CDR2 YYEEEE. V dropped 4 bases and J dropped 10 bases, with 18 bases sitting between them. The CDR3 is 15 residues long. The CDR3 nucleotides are TGTGCCAGCAGCCCAGGATTGGGGAGCGGGTCACCCCTCCACTTT. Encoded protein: CASSPGLGSGSPLHF.

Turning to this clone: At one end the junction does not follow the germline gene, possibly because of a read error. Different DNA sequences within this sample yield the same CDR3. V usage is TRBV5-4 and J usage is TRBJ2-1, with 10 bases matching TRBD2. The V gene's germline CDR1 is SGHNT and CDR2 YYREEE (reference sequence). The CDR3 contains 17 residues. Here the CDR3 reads CASSLASGGSSYNEQFF. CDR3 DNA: TGTGCCAGTAGCTTGGCTAGCGGGGGAAGCTCCTACAATGAGCAGTTCTTC.